These T cell receptor beta chains were read from a single sample in a study of siplizumab effects on memory and regulatory T cells. This table comes from immunoSEQ multiplex PCR, and its TCRdb copy is limited to in-frame clones, with some not included. The sample carries approximately 100,000 clones, 94% recorded once. The sequenced sample consisted of Tregs sorted from blood. The receptor source for this set is a human donor in good health. CDR3s include the opening cysteine and the closing phenylalanine or tryptophan. The order of the fields is clone size, J gene, V gene, D gene, CDR3 DNA, CDR3 protein. The D gene is left open where the match is weak. Expanded clones are given a class, and other clones once, few, many or no size at all.

size: .; J: TRBJ2-5; V: TRBV18; D: .; DNA: TGTGCCAGCTCACCCATCGGGATAGAGACCCAGTACTTC; CDR3: CASSPIGIETQYF
size: once; J: TRBJ2-7; V: TRBV4-1; D: .; DNA: TGCGCCAGCAGCCAAGTGTGGATTCCGAGCGAGCAGTACTTC; CDR3: CASSQVWIPSEQYF
size: .; J: TRBJ1-2; V: TRBV7-9; D: .; DNA: TGTGCCAGCAGCGCCCTAACATATGGGAAAGGCTACACCTTC; CDR3: CASSALTYGKGYTF
size: .; J: TRBJ1-2; V: TRBV28; D: .; DNA: TGTGCCAGCAGTGCGCCGGGACAATTTTATGGCTACACCTTC; CDR3: CASSAPGQFYGYTF
size: .; J: TRBJ2-1; V: TRBV6-5; D: TRBD2; DNA: TGTGCCACCATGCTAGCGGGAGTGTATGAGCAGTTCTTC; CDR3: CATMLAGVYEQFF
size: .; J: TRBJ1-1; V: TRBV19; D: .; DNA: TGTGCCAGTAGTACTCCGTCGACAGGCCTCTATTTGAACACTGAAGCTTTCTTT; CDR3: CASSTPSTGLYLNTEAFF
size: .; J: TRBJ2-7; V: TRBV6-5; D: .; DNA: TGTGCCAGCAGTTCCCCTTACAGGTCCTACGAGCAGTACTTC; CDR3: CASSSPYRSYEQYF
size: .; J: TRBJ2-7; V: TRBV11-2; D: .; DNA: TGTGCCAGCAGCTTAGTGGGAGAGGGGTCCTTTTACGAGCAGTACTTC; CDR3: CASSLVGEGSFYEQYF
size: .; J: TRBJ2-3; V: TRBV19; D: .; DNA: TGTGCCAGTAGTAGGGCGACTAGTGGAGATACGCAGTATTTT; CDR3: CASSRATSGDTQYF
size: .; J: TRBJ2-1; V: TRBV27; D: .; DNA: TGTGCCAGCAGTTTACCGCTACTCAATGAGCAGTTCTTC; CDR3: CASSLPLLNEQFF
size: .; J: TRBJ2-4; V: TRBV6-6; D: .; DNA: TGTGCCAGCAGTTATGACAGGAACATTCAGTACTTC; CDR3: CASSYDRNIQYF
size: .; J: TRBJ1-2; V: TRBV28; D: .; DNA: TGTGCCAGCAGTTCGAATGGTGAATATGGCTACACCTTC; CDR3: CASSSNGEYGYTF
size: .; J: TRBJ2-5; V: TRBV27; D: TRBD2; DNA: TGTGCCAGCAGTTACGGGACTAGCGGGGGGACCCAGTACTTC; CDR3: CASSYGTSGGTQYF
size: .; J: TRBJ1-2; V: TRBV27; D: .; DNA: TGTGCCAGCAGTTCCAACAGCTATGGCTACACCTTC; CDR3: CASSSNSYGYTF
size: .; J: TRBJ1-5; V: TRBV9; D: .; DNA: TGTGCCAGCAGCTTTTCTCCGGGACAGCCCCAGCATTTT; CDR3: CASSFSPGQPQHF
size: .; J: TRBJ2-2; V: TRBV5-1; D: .; DNA: TGCGCCAGCAGCTTGGACCAGATCACCGGGGAGCTGTTTTTT; CDR3: CASSLDQITGELFF
size: .; J: TRBJ2-3; V: TRBV2; D: .; DNA: TGTGCCAGCACTCTACTAGTTCGCACAGATACGCAGTATTTT; CDR3: CASTLLVRTDTQYF
size: .; J: TRBJ2-3; V: TRBV5-1; D: TRBD2; DNA: TGCGCCAGCAGCTTGGTGGGGGACTACACAGATACGCAGTATTTT; CDR3: CASSLVGDYTDTQYF
size: .; J: TRBJ2-1; V: TRBV29-1; D: .; DNA: TGCAGCGGGGGGACGGCCTACAATGAGCAGTTCTTC; CDR3: CSGGTAYNEQFF
size: .; J: TRBJ1-1; V: TRBV5-1; D: .; DNA: TGCGCCAGCAGCTTTTTTGAGGGGATGAACACTGAAGCTTTCTTT; CDR3: CASSFFEGMNTEAFF
size: .; J: TRBJ1-5; V: TRBV6-5; D: .; DNA: TGTGCCAGCAGCTTGGATTCGAGTAGGGCTCAGCCCCAGCATTTT; CDR3: CASSLDSSRAQPQHF
size: .; J: TRBJ1-5; V: TRBV18; D: .; DNA: TGTGCCAGCTCACCACAAACAGGGCCCTATCAGCCCCAGCATTTT; CDR3: CASSPQTGPYQPQHF
size: .; J: TRBJ1-3; V: TRBV30; D: .; DNA: TGTGCCTGGAGTGAACGGTTTACTGGAAACACCATATATTTT; CDR3: CAWSERFTGNTIYF
size: .; J: TRBJ1-1; V: TRBV11-3; D: .; DNA: TGTGCCAGCAGCTTAGGGAGGCGCACTGAAGCTTTCTTT; CDR3: CASSLGRRTEAFF
size: .; J: TRBJ1-5; V: TRBV28; D: .; DNA: TGTGCCAGCAGCAGACAGTTGAATCAGCCCCAGCATTTT; CDR3: CASSRQLNQPQHF
size: .; J: TRBJ2-3; V: TRBV2; D: TRBD2; DNA: TGTGCCAGCAGTGTATTGAGGACTAGCGGGGCCGGGGATACGCAGTATTTT; CDR3: CASSVLRTSGAGDTQYF
size: .; J: TRBJ1-5; V: TRBV27; D: .; DNA: TGTGCCAGCAGTTTAACAGGCAAGCGGCCCCAGCATTTT; CDR3: CASSLTGKRPQHF
size: .; J: TRBJ1-2; V: TRBV29-1; D: .; DNA: TGCAGCGTTGGTAGAGGGGAACCCCATGGCTACACCTTC; CDR3: CSVGRGEPHGYTF
size: .; J: TRBJ1-2; V: TRBV5-1; D: .; DNA: TGCGCCAGCAGCTTGTCGAACTATGGCTACACCTTC; CDR3: CASSLSNYGYTF
size: .; J: TRBJ2-7; V: TRBV25-1; D: .; DNA: TGTGCCAGCAGTGAAGGCGCTACGGGGGACTACGAGCAGTACTTC; CDR3: CASSEGATGDYEQYF
size: .; J: TRBJ2-7; V: TRBV15; D: TRBD2; DNA: TGTGCCACCAGCAAAGCGGGAGCTACCTCCGAGCAGTACTTC; CDR3: CATSKAGATSEQYF
size: .; J: TRBJ1-1; V: TRBV11-3; D: .; DNA: TGTGCCAGCAGCTTAGAAGTTAACACTGAAGCTTTCTTT; CDR3: CASSLEVNTEAFF
size: .; J: TRBJ2-7; V: TRBV7-9; D: .; DNA: TGTGCCAGCAGCTTATCAGGGTCTTACGAGCAGTACTTC; CDR3: CASSLSGSYEQYF
size: .; J: TRBJ2-7; V: TRBV29-1; D: .; DNA: TGCAGCGTTGAAGTGGGCCCCTACTACGAGCAGTACTTC; CDR3: CSVEVGPYYEQYF
size: .; J: TRBJ2-1; V: TRBV27; D: TRBD2; DNA: TGTGCCAGCAGGCGGGGGACCTACAATGAGCAGTTCTTC; CDR3: CASRRGTYNEQFF
size: once; J: TRBJ1-2; V: TRBV10-3; D: .; DNA: TGTGCCACCGCAGCCGAGGCCCTCGACTATGGCTACACCTTC; CDR3: CATAAEALDYGYTF
size: .; J: TRBJ1-1; V: TRBV5-1; D: .; DNA: TGCGCCAGCAGCGGGGACATGAACACTGAAGCTTTCTTT; CDR3: CASSGDMNTEAFF
size: .; J: TRBJ2-1; V: TRBV6-1; D: .; DNA: TGTGCCAGCAGCCCTGGGGGGAGATCCTACAATGAGCAGTTCTTC; CDR3: CASSPGGRSYNEQFF
size: .; J: TRBJ1-3; V: TRBV30; D: .; DNA: TGTGCCTGGAGAGGGGGGAGCTCTGGAAACACCATATATTTT; CDR3: CAWRGGSSGNTIYF
size: .; J: TRBJ2-2; V: TRBV6-5; D: .; DNA: TGTGCCAGCAGCCATAGGAGGGACAGACCTGGGGAGCTGTTTTTT; CDR3: CASSHRRDRPGELFF
size: .; J: TRBJ2-5; V: TRBV5-1; D: TRBD2; DNA: TGCGCCAGCACCGGAACTAGCGGGAGCCGATCCCGGGAGACCCAGTACTTC; CDR3: CASTGTSGSRSRETQYF
size: .; J: TRBJ2-5; V: TRBV6-5; D: .; DNA: TGTGCCAGCAGTCGTCTCGGGGTCTTAGAGACCCAGTACTTC; CDR3: CASSRLGVLETQYF